Below are 4 T cell receptor beta chains sequenced from a single sample in a study of early T cells in non-severe SARS-CoV-2 infection. TCRdb reprocessed the 5' RACE reads via MiXCR and lists one record per CDR3 protein. The data show about 53,000 distinct CDR3 sequences, approximately 12% seen once. This material consisted of whole blood, taken at baseline. Receptors originate from an adult who was a healthcare worker with PCR-confirmed SARS-CoV-2 infection or an uninfected control (not recorded which).

The sample holds a few counts of this clonotype. The chain combines TRBV24-1 with TRBJ1-5; a possible D gene is TRBD1 (6 bases). V was trimmed by 9 bases and J by 0 bases, leaving 11 bases between them. The CDR3 extends over 14 amino acids. Germline values: CDR1 KGHDR, CDR2 SFDVKD. The CDR3 coding sequence is TGTGCCACCTGGACAGAGAATAGCAATCAGCCCCAGCATTTT. Its translation: CATWTENSNQPQHF.

This clonotype came up a few times. The chain carries TRBV11-2 and TRBJ2-7; the D is unclear. The CDR3 spans 14 residues. V lost 1 base and J lost 3, with 10 bases in between. CDR1 is SGHAT, CDR2 FQNNGV, per germline. CDR3 region: CASSLGGIRYEQYF. The CDR3 DNA follows: TGTGCCAGCAGCTTAGGCGGCATTCGCTACGAGCAGTACTTC.

This clonotype was counted between two and nine times. The gene calls are TRBV28 and TRBJ1-1, with D maybe TRBD1 (5 bases). The CDR3 length is 14 residues. The V and J ends lost 5 bases and 1 base respectively, with 11 bases between them. The germline gives CDR1 MDHEN, CDR2 SYDVKM. The CDR3 DNA sequence: TGTGCCAGCAGTCGGCAGGGCTGGAACACTGAAGCTTTCTTT. The encoded protein is CASSRQGWNTEAFF.

The chain carries TRBV5-4 and TRBJ1-4; no reliable D call. Germline CDR1 reads SGHNT; CDR2 reads YYREEE (reference sequence). This CDR3 has 14 amino acids. V lost 3 bases, J lost 5 bases, and 11 bases lay in between. The CDR3 reads CASSSTAQNEKLFF. The DNA of the CDR3 is TGTGCCAGCAGCTCCACAGCCCAGAATGAAAAACTGTTTTTT.